These 20 T cell receptor beta chains were all obtained from the same sample, sequenced in a study of T-cell memory formation after mild COVID-19. One entry per CDR3 protein, called by TCRdb with MiXCR from the 5' RACE reads. The sample holds about 400,000 distinct CDR3 sequences; about 22% are singletons and the top ten take around 13%. The specimen was PBMCs or a T cell subset sorted from them (not recorded which). Receptors originate from an adult woman who had mild COVID-19 (a few samples of this study predate the infection). Cell type and time point are not known.

This clonotype was seen a single time. The DNA for the CDR3 is TGTGCCAGCTCACCCCCGGGGGCCCAAGAGACCCAGTACTTC. Its protein is CASSPPGAQETQYF. The gene calls are TRBV18 and TRBJ2-5; D could derive from TRBD1 or TRBD2 (6 bases each). Germline lookup yields CDR1 KGHSH and CDR2 LQKENI. V lost 3 bases and J lost 1, with 9 bases in between. CDR3 length: 14 amino acids.

The genes are TRBV20-1 and TRBJ2-7; TRBD2 matches 12 bases. The V and J ends lost 2 bases and 2 bases, in that order; junction bases with no gene match: 1. Germline V lookup: CDR1 DFQATT, CDR2 SNEGSKA (reference sequence). CDR3 length equals 14 residues. The CDR3 is CSARLAGGPYEQYF. The CDR3 bases are TGCAGTGCTAGACTAGCGGGAGGGCCCTACGAGCAGTACTTC.

The genes are TRBV5-1 and TRBJ2-3; 11 nucleotides agree with TRBD2. V dropped 0 bases and J dropped 2; count of bases not matched to a gene: 2. The germline V gene has CDR1 SGHRS and CDR2 YFSETQ. CDR3 length: 16 residues. The CDR3 DNA reads as TGCGCCAGCAGCTTGGCTAGCGGGGGGACCACAGATACGCAGTATTTT. It is translated as CASSLASGGTTDTQYF.

The chain recombines TRBV5-1 with TRBJ2-3, with 7 bases lining up with TRBD2. The CDR3 is 14 amino acids. Unmatched junction bases numbered 8, after V lost 5 bases and J lost 5 bases. Looked up from germline, CDR1 is SGHRS and CDR2 is YFSETQ. The CDR3 loop is CASSFGLVGDTQYF. In nucleotides, the CDR3 is TGCGCCAGCAGTTTCGGACTAGTAGGAGATACGCAGTATTTT.

The CDR3 loop is CSVEGQDNGYTF. The CDR3 DNA follows: TGCAGCGTTGAAGGCCAGGATAATGGCTACACCTTC. This chain uses TRBV29-1 with TRBJ1-2; D is unresolved. The CDR3 spans 12 residues. Germline assignment: CDR1 SQVTM and CDR2 ANQGSEA. V lost 1 base, J lost 6 bases, and 9 bases lay in between.

The rearrangement uses TRBV7-2 and TRBJ1-5, with D perhaps TRBD1 (6 bases). CDR1 is SGHTA and CDR2 is FQGNSA in the germline V gene. Trimming removed 6 bases at V and 4 bases at J, with 16 bases between. The length of the CDR3 is 15 residues. The CDR3 sequence: CASRYQGYRNQPQHF. For the CDR3, the DNA is TGTGCCAGCAGATATCAGGGGTATCGGAATCAGCCCCAGCATTTT.

This clonotype was recorded a few times. The J gene is TRBJ2-2, the V gene TRBV6-2 or TRBV6-3; 7 nucleotides align to TRBD2. Germline loops: CDR1 MNHEY, CDR2 SVGEGT. The CDR3 sequence is 15 residues long. The V gene end was trimmed by 4 bases and the J gene end by 5 bases; junction bases not matched to a gene: 7. CDR3 residues: CASSWSGTRTGELFF. In DNA form, the CDR3 reads TGTGCCAGCAGTTGGAGCGGGACGCGTACCGGGGAGCTGTTTTTT.

This clonotype was seen more than once but under ten times. The rearrangement joins TRBV6-1 to TRBJ1-6; 8 nucleotides line up with TRBD1. CDR1 is MNHNS and CDR2 is SASEGT in the germline V gene. Unmatched junction bases numbered 5, after V lost 6 bases and J lost 10 bases. The CDR3 runs 13 residues. In nucleotides, the CDR3 is TGTGCCAGCAGGGAGACAGGGGTATCACCCCTCCACTTT. Encoded protein: CASRETGVSPLHF.

This clonotype was seen only a few times. V is TRBV20-1 and J is TRBJ2-7; D possibly corresponds to TRBD1 (5 bases). The CDR3 runs 13 residues. V was shortened by 1 base and J by 0 bases, with 7 bases between the two germline ends. CDR1 and CDR2 (germline): DFQATT, SNEGSKA (reference sequence). CDR3 nucleotide sequence: TGCAGTGCTAGAGTGGACACCTCCTACGAGCAGTACTTC. This gives the protein CSARVDTSYEQYF.

This chain links TRBV7-3 with TRBJ1-1; TRBD1 might be the D (5 bases). With 5 bases removed from V and 7 bases from J, the gap between germline ends came to 17 bases. The CDR3 has 14 residues. Looked up from germline, CDR1 is SGHTA and CDR2 is FQGTGA. The DNA of the CDR3 is TGTGCCAGCAGCCCCGGGACCGCAGGCGGTGAAGCTTTCTTT. The encoded protein is CASSPGTAGGEAFF.

The rearrangement joins TRBV24-1 to TRBJ2-5; 12 bases match TRBD1. The CDR3 has 16 amino acids. V trimming: 4 bases; J trimming: 2 bases; junction bases outside the gene matches: 4. Germline assignment: CDR1 KGHDR and CDR2 SFDVKD. The CDR3 here is CATSDPGQGAQETQYF. CDR3 DNA: TGTGCCACCAGTGACCCGGGACAGGGGGCACAAGAGACCCAGTACTTC.

The chain joins TRBV7-8 to TRBJ2-7; no definite D call. This CDR3 comprises 14 residues. CDR1 is SGHVS and CDR2 is FQNEAQ in the germline V gene. The ends were cut back, 5 bases at V and 3 bases at J, with 14 bases in the middle. CDR3 protein: CASSPRVSRYEQYF. CDR3 nucleotide sequence: TGTGCCAGCAGCCCCCGTGTCAGCCGCTACGAGCAGTACTTC.

Note on this clonotype: The junction departs from the called germline gene at one end, perhaps through a read error. V is TRBV5-8 and J is TRBJ2-5; tentative D call: TRBD1 (6 bases). The germline V gene has CDR1 SGHTS and CDR2 YDEGEE. The CDR3 spans 16 residues. CDR3 loop: CARSLATGVDQETQYF. The CDR3 DNA follows: TGTGCCAGAAGCTTGGCGACAGGCGTGGACCAAGAGACCCAGTACTTC.

The chain employs TRBV12-3 or TRBV12-4 and TRBJ2-1; 9 bases match TRBD2. The CDR3 extends over 14 amino acids. Trimming removed 5 bases from V and 8 bases from J; junction bases left unmatched: 7. Here the CDR3 DNA reads TGTGCCAGCAGTAAAAGCGGGAGGATATATGAGCAGTTCTTC. As protein: CASSKSGRIYEQFF.

A few counts support this clonotype. The chain combines TRBV12-3 or TRBV12-4 with TRBJ1-5; 7 bases fit TRBD1. The CDR3 runs 12 residues. Trimming at V came to 7 bases and at J to 7 bases, leaving 4 bases not matched to a gene. This CDR3 is CASNRGRQPQHF. The CDR3 nucleotides read TGTGCCAGCAACAGGGGAAGACAGCCCCAGCATTTT.

In its sample, this clonotype was seen a few times. This chain joins TRBV3-1 and TRBJ1-1, with TRBD1 matching over 8 bases. J was trimmed by 6 bases and V by 5 bases; bases with no gene match: 5. Germline CDR1 reads LGHDT; CDR2 reads YNNKEL (reference sequence). The CDR3 has 13 residues. DNA of the CDR3: TGTGCCAGCAGCTTTCTACAGGGGGCTGAAGCTTTCTTT. It translates to CASSFLQGAEAFF.

This clonotype was counted between two and nine times. The CDR3 DNA reads TGTGCCAGCAGTTACTCCGCCCCGCAGAGCAACGAGCAGTACTTC. Amino acid sequence: CASSYSAPQSNEQYF. V usage is TRBV6-6 and J usage is TRBJ2-7; no clear D. This CDR3 spans 15 amino acids. The germline CDR1 and CDR2 sequences are MNHNY and SVGAGI (reference sequence). V shed 0 bases and J shed 5 bases, with 14 bases lying between them.

The V call is TRBV5-1, the J call TRBJ2-3; 8 nucleotides line up with TRBD2. The length of the CDR3 is 19 residues. The trim removed 0 bases at V and 2 bases at J, leaving 14 bases unmatched. Germline CDR1 is SGHRS and CDR2 is YFSETQ. The CDR3 protein is CASSLETTAGGLPTDTQYF. The CDR3 DNA is TGCGCCAGCAGCTTGGAAACCACCGCGGGGGGCCTGCCCACAGATACGCAGTATTTT. Looking up the rest from reference TRBV5-1 and TRBJ2-3 gives the full variable domain: KAGVTQTPRYLIKTRGQQVTLSCSPISGHRSVSWYQQTPGQGLQFLFEYFSETQRNKGNFPGRFSGRQFSNSRSEMNVSTLELGDSALYLCASSLETTAGGLPTDTQYFGPGTRLTVL.

A few counts support this clonotype. The rearrangement links TRBV10-3 to TRBJ2-5; 10 bases agree with TRBD1. The germline V gene encodes CDR1 ENHRY and CDR2 SYGVKD. V shed 9 bases and J 5 bases; nucleotides not matched to a gene: 6. The CDR3 runs 13 residues. The CDR3 loop is CAMGQGSGETQYF. The CDR3 nucleotides read TGTGCCATGGGACAGGGGAGCGGGGAGACCCAGTACTTC.

This clonotype came up a few times. The chain joins TRBV12-3 or TRBV12-4 to TRBJ2-7; no definite D call. V lost 6 bases and J 4 bases, leaving 16 bases between the germline ends. CDR3 length: 14 amino acids. CDR3 amino acids: CASSPPPPPYEQYF. For the CDR3, the DNA is TGTGCCAGCAGCCCCCCGCCCCCCCCTTACGAGCAGTACTTC.